This is a list of T cell receptor beta chains from one sample in a study of T-cell reconstitution after alpha-beta-depleted transplantation in children. TCRdb re-analysed the PCR reads in MiXCR, keeping a single row per CDR3 protein. This sample has some 600,000 distinct CDR3 sequences, with 16% found just once. The sequencing here drew on PBMCs from the stem cell graft donor, taken from the stem cell graft. Source of these receptors: a human donor who donated a stem cell graft to a child with acute myeloid leukemia. CDR3s include the opening cysteine and the closing phenylalanine or tryptophan. The D gene is left open where the match is weak.

v_call | d_call | cdr3_aa
TRBV5-1 | - | CASSFEGYSSDEQFF
TRBV21-1 | - | CASSKVSIAGRGAFF
TRBV20-1 | TRBD2 | CSARPSGGFQETQYF
TRBV5-1 | - | CASSSELADEKLFF
TRBV20-1 | TRBD2 | CSARSSGYNEQFF
TRBV4-3 | - | CASSQDSGGLAKNIQYF
TRBV2 | TRBD1 | CASSKGGQGGVQPQHF
TRBV7-2 | - | CASSLASSSYEQYF
TRBV27 | - | CASATYGGGNEQFF
TRBV12-3/TRBV12-4 | TRBD2 | CASRNSGGTPHNEQFF
TRBV2 | TRBD1 | CASQGDHYNEQFF
TRBV30 | TRBD1 | CAWSVVLRGQGNEQYF
TRBV11-2 | TRBD1 | CASSVRDRAYNEQFF
TRBV25-1 | TRBD1 | CASSESGTGGFNEQFF
TRBV29-1 | - | CSVHSGTAPYEQYF
TRBV20-1 | TRBD1 | CSAPGQGGNIQYF
TRBV20-1 | - | CSARGDQSSYNEQFF
TRBV7-2 | - | CASSFGSTPYEQYF
TRBV7-2 | - | CASSSTQGIRAFF
TRBV29-1 | - | CSVPEMQGNTEAFF
TRBV6-2/TRBV6-3 | - | CASSSTGQRSTEAFF
TRBV6-6 | TRBD1 | CACDRGSYEQYF
TRBV20-1 | - | CSATPPSSLRTDTQYF
TRBV7-9 | TRBD2 | CASSSGLAGYQETQYF
TRBV29-1 | TRBD1 | CSVDRGPLTEAFF
TRBV4-1 | TRBD1 | CASSPIGTGGLNEQFF
TRBV6-2/TRBV6-3 | TRBD2 | CASSADPTSGQFF
TRBV5-1 | - | CASSSVRGAPNTEAFF
TRBV7-7 | TRBD1 | CASSSGQGNTQYF
TRBV5-1 | - | CASSLGQGGQFDF
TRBV6-1 | - | CASRDYTGNQPQHF
TRBV20-1 | - | CSASWDQETQYF
TRBV20-1 | - | CSARDSGALANVLTF
TRBV7-3 | TRBD1 | CASSPRQGGIETQYF
TRBV7-2 | TRBD2 | CASSLALAGGAEQYF
TRBV5-6 | - | CASSRQTYEQYF
TRBV7-9 | - | CAAGGQPNQPQHF
TRBV7-2 | - | CASSLGGLATYEQYF
TRBV10-3 | TRBD2 | CAISTSGGANEQFF
TRBV15 | - | CATSRDRGNQPQHF
TRBV5-1 | - | CASSPGQSNTGELFF
TRBV4-1 | TRBD1 | CASSLGTAGGNTIYF
TRBV7-9 | - | CASSYYGDTQYF
TRBV29-1 | TRBD1 | CSARDREPEAFF
TRBV20-1 | - | CSLTPDSYNEQFF
TRBV20-1 | - | CSASGGRGVIQPQHF